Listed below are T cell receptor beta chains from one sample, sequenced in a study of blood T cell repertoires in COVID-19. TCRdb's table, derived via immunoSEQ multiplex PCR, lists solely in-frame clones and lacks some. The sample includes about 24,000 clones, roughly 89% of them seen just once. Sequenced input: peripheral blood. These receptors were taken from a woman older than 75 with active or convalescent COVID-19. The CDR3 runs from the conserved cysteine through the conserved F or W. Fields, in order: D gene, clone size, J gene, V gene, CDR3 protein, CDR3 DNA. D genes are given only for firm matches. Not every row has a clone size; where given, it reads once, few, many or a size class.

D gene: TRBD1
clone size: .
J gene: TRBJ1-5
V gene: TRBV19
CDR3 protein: CASSLMGQANQPQHF
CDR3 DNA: TGTGCCAGTAGCCTAATGGGACAGGCCAATCAGCCCCAGCATTTT

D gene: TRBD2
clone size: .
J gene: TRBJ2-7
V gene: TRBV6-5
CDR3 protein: CASSWTSGSYYEQYF
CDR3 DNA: TGTGCCAGCAGTTGGACTAGCGGGAGTTACTACGAGCAGTACTTC

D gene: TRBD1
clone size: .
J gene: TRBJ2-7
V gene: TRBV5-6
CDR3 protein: CASSFRTGRYEQYF
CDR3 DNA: TGTGCCAGCAGCTTCAGGACAGGGCGATACGAGCAGTACTTC

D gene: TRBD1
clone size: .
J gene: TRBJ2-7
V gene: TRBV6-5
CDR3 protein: CASSYGTGREQYF
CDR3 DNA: TGTGCCAGCAGTTACGGGACAGGGCGCGAGCAGTACTTC

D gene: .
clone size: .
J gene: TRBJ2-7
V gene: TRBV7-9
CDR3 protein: CASSLLGQSYEQYF
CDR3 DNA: TGTGCCAGCAGCTTACTGGGGCAGAGCTACGAGCAGTACTTC

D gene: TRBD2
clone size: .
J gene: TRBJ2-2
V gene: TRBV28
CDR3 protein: CASRFPSTRAGDTGELFF
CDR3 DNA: TGTGCCAGCAGGTTCCCATCAACCCGGGCGGGAGACACCGGGGAGCTGTTTTTT

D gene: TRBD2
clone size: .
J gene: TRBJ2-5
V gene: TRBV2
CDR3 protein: CASNHRAGGQETQYF
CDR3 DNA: TGTGCCAGCAATCACCGGGCGGGGGGGCAAGAGACCCAGTACTTC

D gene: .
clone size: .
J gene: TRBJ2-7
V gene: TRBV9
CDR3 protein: CASSVDTGRAYEQYF
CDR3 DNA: TGTGCCAGCAGCGTAGACACAGGCCGAGCCTACGAGCAGTACTTC

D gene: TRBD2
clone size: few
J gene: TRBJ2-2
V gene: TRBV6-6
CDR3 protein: CASSPGLAYKNTGELFF
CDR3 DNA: TGTGCCAGCAGTCCGGGACTAGCGTATAAGAACACCGGGGAGCTGTTTTTT

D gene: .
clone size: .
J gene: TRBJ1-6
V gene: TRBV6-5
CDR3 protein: CASHTSGYNSPLHF
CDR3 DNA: TGTGCCAGCCACACCTCAGGATATAATTCACCCCTCCACTTT

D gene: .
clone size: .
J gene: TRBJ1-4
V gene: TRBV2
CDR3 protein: CASRNTATNEKLFF
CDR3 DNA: TGTGCCAGCAGGAATACTGCAACTAATGAAAAACTGTTTTTT

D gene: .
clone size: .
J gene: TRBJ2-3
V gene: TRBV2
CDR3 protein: CASSGVSTDTQYF
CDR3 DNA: TGTGCCAGCAGTGGAGTTAGCACAGATACGCAGTATTTT

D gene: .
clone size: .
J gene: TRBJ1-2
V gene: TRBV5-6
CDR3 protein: CASSSNRGGYTF
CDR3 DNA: TGTGCCAGCAGCTCCAACCGGGGTGGCTACACCTTC

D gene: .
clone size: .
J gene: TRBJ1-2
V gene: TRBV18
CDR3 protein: CASSPDQGFGYTF
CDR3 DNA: TGTGCCAGCTCACCAGATCAGGGTTTCGGCTACACCTTC

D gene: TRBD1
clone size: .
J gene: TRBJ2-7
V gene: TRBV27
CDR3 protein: CASSLSYRGVYEQYF
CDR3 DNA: TGTGCCAGCAGTTTATCCTACAGGGGGGTCTACGAGCAGTACTTC

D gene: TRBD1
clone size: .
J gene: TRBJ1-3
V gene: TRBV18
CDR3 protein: CASSETGFGNTIYF
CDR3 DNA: TGTGCCAGCTCAGAGACAGGGTTTGGAAACACCATATATTTT

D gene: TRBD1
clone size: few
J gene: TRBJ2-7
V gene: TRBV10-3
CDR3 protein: CAIRPGQGSYEQYF
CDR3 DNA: TGTGCCATCAGACCGGGACAGGGTTCTTACGAGCAGTACTTC

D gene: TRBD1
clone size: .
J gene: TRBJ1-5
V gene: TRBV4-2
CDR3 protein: CASSQPNRGQPQHF
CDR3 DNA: TGTGCCAGCAGCCAGCCAAACAGGGGTCAGCCCCAGCATTTT

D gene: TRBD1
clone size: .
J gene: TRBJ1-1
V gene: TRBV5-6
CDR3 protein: CASSPIQGTENTEAFF
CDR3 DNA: TGTGCCAGCAGCCCGATACAGGGGACCGAGAACACTGAAGCTTTCTTT

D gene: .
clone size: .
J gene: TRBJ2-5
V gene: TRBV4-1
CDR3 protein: CASSQDRGGETQYF
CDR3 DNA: TGCGCCAGCAGCCAAGACAGGGGTGGGGAGACCCAGTACTTC

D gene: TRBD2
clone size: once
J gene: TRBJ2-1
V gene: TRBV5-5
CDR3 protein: CASSRSGATYNEQFF
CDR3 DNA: TGTGCCAGCAGCCGTAGCGGGGCAACCTACAATGAGCAGTTCTTC

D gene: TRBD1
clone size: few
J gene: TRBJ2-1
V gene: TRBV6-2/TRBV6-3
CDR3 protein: CASSLDRARNEQFF
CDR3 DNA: TGTGCCAGCAGTTTAGACAGGGCGCGAAATGAGCAGTTCTTC

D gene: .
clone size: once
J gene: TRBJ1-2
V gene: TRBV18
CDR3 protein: CASSQLGAPNYGYTF
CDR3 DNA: TGTGCCAGCTCACAACTGGGCGCCCCTAACTATGGCTACACCTTC

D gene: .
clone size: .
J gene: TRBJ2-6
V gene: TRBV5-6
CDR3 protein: CASSLVGQDSSGANVLTF
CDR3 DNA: TGTGCCAGCAGCTTGGTCGGCCAGGATAGCTCTGGGGCCAACGTCCTGACTTTC

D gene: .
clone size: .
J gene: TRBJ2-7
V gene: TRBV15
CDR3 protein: CATSRDRGRDFSYEQYF
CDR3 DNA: TGTGCCACCAGCAGAGACCGCGGGCGTGACTTCTCCTACGAGCAGTACTTC

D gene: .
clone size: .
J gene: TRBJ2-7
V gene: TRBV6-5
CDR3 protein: CASSYIDRKTYEQYF
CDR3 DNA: TGTGCCAGCAGTTACATCGACAGAAAGACCTACGAGCAGTACTTC

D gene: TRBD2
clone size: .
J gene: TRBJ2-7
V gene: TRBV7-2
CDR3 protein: CASSWSGGSSYEQYF
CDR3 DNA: TGTGCCAGCAGCTGGAGCGGGGGGAGCTCCTACGAGCAGTACTTC

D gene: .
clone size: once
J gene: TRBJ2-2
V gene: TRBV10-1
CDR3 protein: CASSRENTGELFF
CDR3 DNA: TGCGCCAGCAGTAGAGAGAACACCGGGGAGCTGTTTTTT

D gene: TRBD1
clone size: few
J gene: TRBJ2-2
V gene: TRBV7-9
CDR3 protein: CASSTSGTGRTGELFF
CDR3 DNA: TGTGCCAGCAGCACCTCCGGGACAGGGAGAACCGGGGAGCTGTTTTTT

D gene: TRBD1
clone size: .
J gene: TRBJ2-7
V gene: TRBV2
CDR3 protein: CASRLRGQGTHEQYF
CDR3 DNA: TGTGCCAGCAGACTCCGAGGACAGGGCACCCACGAGCAGTACTTC

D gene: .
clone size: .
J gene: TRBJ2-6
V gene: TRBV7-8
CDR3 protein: CASSSSTGANVLTF
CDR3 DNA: TGTGCCAGCAGCTCCTCTACTGGGGCCAACGTCCTGACTTTC

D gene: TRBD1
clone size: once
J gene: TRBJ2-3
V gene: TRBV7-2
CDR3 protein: CASSDPDRVAYTQYF
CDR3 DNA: TGTGCCAGCAGCGATCCGGACAGGGTAGCATATACGCAGTATTTT

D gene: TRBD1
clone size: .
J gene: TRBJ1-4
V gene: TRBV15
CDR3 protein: CATSRRTGGAELFF
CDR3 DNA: TGTGCCACCAGCAGACGGACAGGGGGCGCAGAACTGTTTTTT

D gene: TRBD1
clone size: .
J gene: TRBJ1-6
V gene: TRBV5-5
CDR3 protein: CASSLGQENSPLHF
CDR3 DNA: TGTGCCAGCAGCCTGGGACAGGAAAATTCACCCCTCCACTTT

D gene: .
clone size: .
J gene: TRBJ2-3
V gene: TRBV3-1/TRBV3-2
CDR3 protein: CASSPGLNPQYF
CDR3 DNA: TGTGCCAGCAGTCCCGGACTAAACCCGCAGTATTTT

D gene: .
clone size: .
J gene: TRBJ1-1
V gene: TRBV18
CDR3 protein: CASSPTSGRGDTEAFF
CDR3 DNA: TGTGCCAGCTCACCGACCAGCGGGAGAGGGGACACTGAAGCTTTCTTT

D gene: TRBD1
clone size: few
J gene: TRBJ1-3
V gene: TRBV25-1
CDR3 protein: CASSEGTGGRNTIYF
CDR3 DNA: TGTGCCAGCAGTGAGGGGACAGGGGGCAGAAACACCATATATTTT